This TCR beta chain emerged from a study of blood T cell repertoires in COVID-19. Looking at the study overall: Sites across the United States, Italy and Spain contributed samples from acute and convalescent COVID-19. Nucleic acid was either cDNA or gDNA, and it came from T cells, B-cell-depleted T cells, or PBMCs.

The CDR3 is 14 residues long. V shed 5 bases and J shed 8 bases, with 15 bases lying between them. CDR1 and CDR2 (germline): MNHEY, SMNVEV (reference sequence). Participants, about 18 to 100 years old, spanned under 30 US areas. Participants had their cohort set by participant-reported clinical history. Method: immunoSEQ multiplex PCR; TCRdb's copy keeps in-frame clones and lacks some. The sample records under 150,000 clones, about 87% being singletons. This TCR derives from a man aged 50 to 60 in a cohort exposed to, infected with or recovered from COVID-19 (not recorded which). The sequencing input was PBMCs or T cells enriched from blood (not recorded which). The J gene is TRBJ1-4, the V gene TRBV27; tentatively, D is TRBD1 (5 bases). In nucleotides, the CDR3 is TGTGCCAGCAGTCCCCTTTGGGGGGTGGAAAAACTGTTTTTT. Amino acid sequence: CASSPLWGVEKLFF.